This T cell receptor beta chain was captured in a study of cytomegalovirus exposure and HLA in healthy donors. 13 Jbeta primers and 60 Vbeta primers were used for the PCR. Profiling relied on immunoSEQ multiplex PCR, and the TCRdb table lists in-frame clones only, not all of them. The table includes about 190,000 clones, approximately 70% detected once. Germline CDR1 and CDR2: WNHNN and SYGVQD (reference sequence). With 3 bases removed from V and 3 bases from J, the gap between germline ends came to 3 bases. The CDR3 consists of 13 residues. Sequencing input: PBMCs. This TCR was recovered from a woman in her twenties or thirties in good health and CMV-seropositive. This chain uses TRBV10-1 with TRBJ1-6, with D hard to call. CDR3 nucleotides: TGCGCCAGCAGTGACCTCTATAATTCACCCCTCCACTTT. Its protein product is CASSDLYNSPLHF.